This TCR beta chain is drawn from a study of blood T cell repertoires in COVID-19. Background on the study: Samples taken during acute and convalescent COVID-19 were collected in the United States, Italy and Spain. PBMCs, B-cell-depleted T cells, or T cells were the source of the cDNA or gDNA that made up the material.

Germline trimming cut 3 bases from V and 4 bases from J; bases unmatched to any gene: 6. Per the germline V gene, CDR1 is MNHNS and CDR2 is SASEGT. The CDR3 has 15 residues. In the original workflow: Amplification with reference gene primers provided the estimates of nucleated cell counts. Clones were read by immunoSEQ multiplex PCR, and TCRdb kept only the in-frame ones, dropping some. From that table come the V and J calls and clone size; the DNA was used to work out D and trimming. The profile shows under 300,000 clones, 70% to 90% of them singletons. V is TRBV6-1 and J is TRBJ1-5; TRBD1 aligns across 7 bases. This sequence originates from a woman aged 70 to 79 with acute or convalescent COVID-19. Sequenced input: peripheral blood. CDR3 protein: CASSEGTVPNQPQHF. In DNA, the CDR3 is TGTGCCAGCAGTGAGGGGACAGTACCTAATCAGCCCCAGCATTTT.